The 3 T cell receptor beta chains below all came from one sample that was sequenced in a study of T-cell reconstitution after alpha-beta-depleted transplantation in children. During its preparation, the TCRbeta library received unique molecular identifiers. TCRdb analysed the PCR reads with MiXCR anew, one entry per CDR3 protein. This sample has about 540,000 distinct CDR3 sequences, with around 19% found just once. The specimen was PBMCs from the stem cell graft donor, collected from the stem cell graft. These receptor sequences come from a human donor who donated a stem cell graft to a child with acute lymphoblastic leukemia.

CDR3: CASSWGQGASKTQYF. Here the CDR3 DNA reads TGTGCCAGCAGTTGGGGACAGGGGGCGTCGAAGACCCAGTACTTC. The chain has TRBV27 and TRBJ2-5, with 12 nucleotides matching TRBD1. The germline V gene has CDR1 MNHEY and CDR2 SMNVEV (reference sequence). Trimming removed 4 bases from V and 6 bases from J; junction bases left unmatched: 6. The CDR3 is made up of 15 amino acids.

The V gene is TRBV4-2, the J gene TRBJ2-5, with TRBD2 matching over 7 bases. CDR3 size: 17 residues. Looked up from germline, CDR1 is LGHNA and CDR2 is YNFKEQ. V gave up 0 bases and J gave up 0 bases; unmatched junction bases: 7. This CDR3 is CASSQDRGGVYQETQYF. CDR3 bases: TGTGCCAGCAGCCAAGATCGGGGAGGGGTGTACCAAGAGACCCAGTACTTC.

The CDR3, as DNA: TGCAGCGTTGAAGATGAAGGGGAGAGCTCTGGGGCCAACGTCCTGACTTTC. Translation: CSVEDEGESSGANVLTF. The chain uses TRBV29-1 and TRBJ2-6; either TRBD1 or TRBD2 may supply D (5 bases each). The CDR3 contains 17 residues. Trimming pared 0 bases from V and 0 bases from J, leaving 12 bases between. Looked up from germline, CDR1 is SQVTM and CDR2 is ANQGSEA.